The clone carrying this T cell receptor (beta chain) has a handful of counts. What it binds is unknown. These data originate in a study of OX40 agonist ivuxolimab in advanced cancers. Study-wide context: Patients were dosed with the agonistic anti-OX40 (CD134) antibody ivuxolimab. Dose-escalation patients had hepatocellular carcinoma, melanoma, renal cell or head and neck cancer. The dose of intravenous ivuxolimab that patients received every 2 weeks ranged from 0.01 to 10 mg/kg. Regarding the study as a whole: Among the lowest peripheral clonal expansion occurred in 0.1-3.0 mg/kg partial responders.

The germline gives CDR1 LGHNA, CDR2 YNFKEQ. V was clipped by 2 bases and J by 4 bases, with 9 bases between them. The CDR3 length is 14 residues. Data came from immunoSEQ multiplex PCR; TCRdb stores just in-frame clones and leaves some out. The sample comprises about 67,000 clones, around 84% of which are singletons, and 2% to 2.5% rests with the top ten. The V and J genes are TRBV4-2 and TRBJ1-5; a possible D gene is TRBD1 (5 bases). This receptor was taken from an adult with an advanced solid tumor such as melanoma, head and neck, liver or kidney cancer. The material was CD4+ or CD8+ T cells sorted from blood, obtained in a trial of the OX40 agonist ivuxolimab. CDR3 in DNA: TGTGCCAGCAGCCAATTTCAGGGTAATCAGCCCCAGCATTTT. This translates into CASSQFQGNQPQHF.